Presented here are 19 T cell receptor beta chains from one specimen sequenced in a study of cytomegalovirus exposure and HLA in healthy donors. The study ran its PCR with 60 Vbeta and 13 Jbeta primers. Libraries were prepared by immunoSEQ multiplex PCR; TCRdb keeps only in-frame clonotypes and omits some of them. Of roughly 150,000 clones listed, over 60% are singletons. Material: PBMCs. All receptors come from a male donor in good health and CMV-seronegative.

V usage is TRBV6-1 and J usage is TRBJ2-7; 8 bases map to TRBD1. CDR3 length: 15 amino acids. The germline V gene has CDR1 MNHNS and CDR2 SASEGT. V shed 6 bases and J 4 bases; nucleotides not matched to a gene: 11. CDR3 in DNA: TGTGCCAGCAGCGCCTGGACAGGGAGGTCGTACGAGCAGTACTTC. The encoded protein is CASSAWTGRSYEQYF.

The rearrangement links TRBV28 to TRBJ2-5; tentatively, D is TRBD1 (8 bases). Germline V gives CDR1 MDHEN, CDR2 SYDVKM. The CDR3 sequence is 15 residues long. Deletions cut 4 bases from V and 5 bases from J, with 17 bases between. As DNA, the CDR3 is TGTGCCAGCAGTTCACAGGGGGGGCCGAGGGAGACCCAGTACTTC. Its translation: CASSSQGGPRETQYF.

This chain links TRBV19 with TRBJ2-2; TRBD2 is a possible D gene (6 bases). The CDR3 contains 19 residues. The V gene lost 2 bases and the J gene lost 5 bases, with 24 bases spanning the gap. Germline V gene sequence: CDR1 LNHDA, CDR2 SQIVND (reference sequence). The CDR3 coding sequence is TGTGCCAGTAGTATATTGTGGGGGGAGGAGGGCCTAAGGACCGGGGAGCTGTTTTTT. This codes for CASSILWGEEGLRTGELFF.

The V call is TRBV28, the J call TRBJ2-1; TRBD2 matches 12 bases. The CDR3 sequence is 15 residues long. Germline V gene lookup returns CDR1 MDHEN and CDR2 SYDVKM. V gave up 8 bases and J gave up 3 bases; unmatched junction bases: 5. CDR3 in amino acids: CASQRLAGDYNEQFF. The CDR3 region has the DNA TGTGCCAGCCAAAGACTAGCGGGGGACTACAATGAGCAGTTCTTC.

In its sample, this clone was seen a few times. V gene TRBV15 combines with J gene TRBJ2-3; D is unresolved. The CDR3 is made up of 14 amino acids. Between the trimmed V and J ends, which lost 3 bases and 4 bases, there was a span of 11 bases. The germline CDR1 and CDR2 sequences are LNHNV and YYDKDF (reference sequence). The CDR3 sequence is CATSRSEEADTQYF. The CDR3 DNA is TGTGCCACCAGCAGGTCCGAGGAAGCAGATACGCAGTATTTT.

This clone appeared a few times. The chain joins TRBV2 to TRBJ1-6, with D possibly being TRBD1 (6 bases). This CDR3 is 14 amino acids long. V lost 5 bases and J lost 9, with 14 bases in between. Germline V gene lookup returns CDR1 SNHLY and CDR2 FYNNEI. CDR3 bases: TGTGCCAGCAGTCCCAGGCAGGGGAGTTCACCCCTCCACTTT. Protein product: CASSPRQGSSPLHF.

The table lists this clone with a count of one. The chain recombines TRBV18 with TRBJ1-2, with D perhaps TRBD1 (5 bases). V was shortened by 0 bases and J by 6 bases, with 11 bases between the two germline ends. The CDR3 consists of 14 residues. CDR1 is KGHSH, CDR2 LQKENI, per germline. The CDR3 here is CASSPPGMGHGYTF. In DNA form, the CDR3 reads TGTGCCAGCTCACCACCGGGAATGGGGCATGGCTACACCTTC. Using reference TRBV18 and TRBJ1-2 for the parts outside the CDR3, the full variable domain is NAGVMQNPRHLVRRRGQEARLRCSPMKGHSHVYWYRQLPEEGLKFMVYLQKENIIDESGMPKERFSAEFPKEGPSILRIQQVVRGDSAAYFCASSPPGMGHGYTFGSGTRLTVV.

This chain uses TRBV5-8 with TRBJ2-3; 12 nucleotides agree with TRBD2. With V trimmed by 4 bases and J by 4 bases, 7 bases remained unmatched. Per the germline V gene, CDR1 is SGHTS and CDR2 is YDEGEE. This CDR3 comprises 16 residues. The CDR3 loop is CASSKSGLAGSDTQYF. In DNA, the CDR3 is TGTGCCAGCAGCAAATCGGGACTAGCGGGTTCAGATACGCAGTATTTT. The variable domain in full, completed from reference TRBV5-8 and TRBJ2-3, reads EAGVTQSPTHLIKTRGQQATLRCSPISGHTSVYWYQQALGLGLQFLLWYDEGEERNRGNFPPRFSGRQFPNYSSELNVNALELEDSALYLCASSKSGLAGSDTQYFGPGTRLTVL.

The rearrangement links TRBV5-1 to TRBJ1-6, with D possibly being TRBD1 (6 bases). Germline values: CDR1 SGHRS, CDR2 YFSETQ. The CDR3 consists of 15 residues. V dropped 5 bases and J dropped 6 bases, with 15 bases sitting between them. CDR3 region: CASSSAQGFNSPLHF. In DNA, the CDR3 is TGCGCCAGCAGTTCCGCGCAGGGGTTTAATTCACCCCTCCACTTT.

This clone was seen a handful of times. The V and J genes are TRBV19 and TRBJ2-2; possible D gene TRBD2, 5 bases. Trimming took off 7 bases at V and 6 bases at J, with 15 bases between the two ends. Per germline, CDR1 LNHDA and CDR2 SQIVND (reference sequence). This CDR3 is 14 amino acids long. The CDR3 DNA reads as TGTGCCAGTATCGCGACGGGAAGGGCCGGGGAGCTGTTTTTT. Encoded protein: CASIATGRAGELFF. The whole variable domain, filled in from reference TRBV19 and TRBJ2-2, reads DGGITQSPKYLFRKEGQNVTLSCEQNLNHDAMYWYRQDPGQGLRLIYYSQIVNDFQKGDIAEGYSVSREKKESFPLTVTSAQKNPTAFYLCASIATGRAGELFFGEGSRLTVL.

The chain combines TRBV7-8 with TRBJ2-2; possible D gene TRBD1, 6 bases. V shed 4 bases and J shed 5 bases, with 14 bases lying between them. The CDR3 totals 15 residues. Germline lookup yields CDR1 SGHVS and CDR2 FQNEAQ. CDR3 protein: CASSSRLGATGELFF. For the CDR3, the DNA is TGTGCCAGCAGCTCCCGACTGGGGGCGACCGGGGAGCTGTTTTTT. Full variable domain (remainder filled in from reference TRBV7-8 and TRBJ2-2): GAGVSQSPRYKVAKRGQDVALRCDPISGHVSLFWYQQALGQGPEFLTYFQNEAQLDKSGLPSDRFFAERPEGSVSTLKIQRTQQEDSAVYLCASSSRLGATGELFFGEGSRLTVL.

Only one count was recorded for this clone. V and J are TRBV5-6 and TRBJ1-2, with unresolved D. Germline CDR1 reads SGHDT; CDR2 reads YYEEEE. The germline V and J ends were trimmed by 4 bases and 0 bases, with 19 bases remaining between them. The CDR3 runs 17 residues. The CDR3 DNA is TGTGCCAGCAGCCTGCCAGAGGGTTCGTATACTAACTATGGCTACACCTTC. Translation: CASSLPEGSYTNYGYTF. The entire variable domain, with the rest obtained from reference TRBV5-6 and TRBJ1-2, is as follows: DAGVTQSPTHLIKTRGQQVTLRCSPKSGHDTVSWYQQALGQGPQFIFQYYEEEERQRGNFPDRFSGHQFPNYSSELNVNALLLGDSALYLCASSLPEGSYTNYGYTFGSGTRLTVV.

The chain uses TRBV18 and TRBJ1-2; D call uncertain. The CDR3 is 13 residues long. Germline V gene lookup returns CDR1 KGHSH and CDR2 LQKENI. Trimming removed 4 bases from V and 6 bases from J, with 12 bases in between. CDR3 residues: CASSLNSGDGYTF. Written as DNA, the CDR3 is TGTGCCAGCTCACTAAACTCCGGAGATGGCTACACCTTC.

The sample holds a few counts of this clone. The rearrangement joins TRBV19 to TRBJ2-3; a possible D gene is TRBD2 (6 bases). Germline-derived CDR1 and CDR2 are LNHDA and SQIVND (reference sequence). The V gene lost 4 bases and the J gene lost 7 bases, with 15 bases spanning the gap. This CDR3 has 14 residues. CDR3 nucleotides: TGTGCCAGTAGTACCTCGGGGGATCGGTATACGCAGTATTTT. This encodes CASSTSGDRYTQYF.

This clone was counted between two and nine times. The chain couples TRBV12-5 to TRBJ2-3, with TRBD2 identical over 9 bases. The CDR3 is 14 residues long. Germline assignment: CDR1 LGHNT and CDR2 FRNRAP. Trimming removed 4 bases from V and 2 bases from J; junction bases left unmatched: 1. CDR3 sequence reads: CASGSGLATDTQYF. DNA for the CDR3: TGTGCTAGTGGTTCGGGACTAGCCACAGATACGCAGTATTTT.

The CDR3 sequence: CASSSQQGSGGYTF. The CDR3 coding sequence is TGTGCCAGCTCCAGCCAACAGGGGAGTGGTGGCTACACCTTC. This chain joins TRBV18 and TRBJ1-2; 7 nucleotides agree with TRBD1. Germline V gives CDR1 KGHSH, CDR2 LQKENI. V lost 6 bases, J lost 7 bases, and 11 bases stayed unmatched. The CDR3 totals 14 residues. Drawing the rest from reference TRBV18 and TRBJ1-2, the complete variable domain is NAGVMQNPRHLVRRRGQEARLRCSPMKGHSHVYWYRQLPEEGLKFMVYLQKENIIDESGMPKERFSAEFPKEGPSILRIQQVVRGDSAAYFCASSSQQGSGGYTFGSGTRLTVV.

This chain joins TRBV28 and TRBJ1-2, with a tentative D call TRBD1 (6 bases). CDR3 length: 12 residues. The V end was cut by 9 bases, the J end by 6 bases, with 14 bases between. In germline, CDR1 is MDHEN, CDR2 SYDVKM. CDR3 sequence: CASRTARDGYTF. CDR3 sequence (DNA): TGTGCCAGTCGGACAGCCCGAGATGGCTACACCTTC.

The J gene is TRBJ2-5, the V gene TRBV19; 10 bases agree with TRBD1. The CDR3 contains 15 residues. Germline assignment: CDR1 LNHDA and CDR2 SQIVND (reference sequence). Trimming at V came to 5 bases and at J to 6 bases, leaving 9 bases not matched to a gene. The CDR3 DNA follows: TGTGCCAGTAGTCTGGAGGGACAGGGGATAAAGACCCAGTACTTC. Protein product: CASSLEGQGIKTQYF.

The rearrangement uses TRBV19 and TRBJ2-2, with 7 positions matching TRBD2. Germline V gene lookup returns CDR1 LNHDA and CDR2 SQIVND (reference sequence). V gave up 5 bases and J gave up 2 bases; unmatched junction bases: 8. The length of the CDR3 is 16 residues. DNA of the CDR3: TGTGCCAGTAGTCTCCGGGGAGGGCCAAACACCGGGGAGCTGTTTTTT. This codes for CASSLRGGPNTGELFF.